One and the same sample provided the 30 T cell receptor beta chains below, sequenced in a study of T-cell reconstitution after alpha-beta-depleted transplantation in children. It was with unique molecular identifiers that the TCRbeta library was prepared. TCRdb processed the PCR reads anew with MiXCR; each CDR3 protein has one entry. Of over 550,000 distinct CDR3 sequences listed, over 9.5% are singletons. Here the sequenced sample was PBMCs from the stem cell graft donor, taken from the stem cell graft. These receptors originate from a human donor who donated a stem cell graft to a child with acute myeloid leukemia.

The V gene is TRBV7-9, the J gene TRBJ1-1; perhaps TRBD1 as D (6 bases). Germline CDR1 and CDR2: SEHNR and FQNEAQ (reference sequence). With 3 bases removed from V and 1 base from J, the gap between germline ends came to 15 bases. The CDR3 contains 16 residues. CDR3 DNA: TGTGCCAGCAGCTTGCCCCGGGACACCCCGAACACTGAAGCTTTCTTT. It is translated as CASSLPRDTPNTEAFF.

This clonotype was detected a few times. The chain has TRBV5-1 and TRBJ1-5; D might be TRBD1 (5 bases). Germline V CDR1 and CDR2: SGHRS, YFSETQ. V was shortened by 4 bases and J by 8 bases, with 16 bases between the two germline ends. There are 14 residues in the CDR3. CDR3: CASSAGSETEPQHF. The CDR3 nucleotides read TGCGCCAGCAGCGCAGGGTCGGAGACGGAGCCCCAGCATTTT.

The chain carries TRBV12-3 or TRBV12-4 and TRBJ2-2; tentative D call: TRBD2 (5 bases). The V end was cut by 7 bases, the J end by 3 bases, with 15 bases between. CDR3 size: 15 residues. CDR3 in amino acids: CASIRGGSYTGELFF. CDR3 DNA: TGTGCCAGCATACGCGGAGGTAGCTACACCGGGGAGCTGTTTTTT.

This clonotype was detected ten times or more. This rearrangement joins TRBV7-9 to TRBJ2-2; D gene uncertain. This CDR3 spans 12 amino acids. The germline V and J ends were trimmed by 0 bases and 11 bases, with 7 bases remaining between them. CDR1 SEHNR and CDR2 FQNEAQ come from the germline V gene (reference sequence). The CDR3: CASSLAAFELFF. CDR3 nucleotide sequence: TGTGCCAGCAGCTTAGCCGCGTTTGAGCTGTTTTTT.

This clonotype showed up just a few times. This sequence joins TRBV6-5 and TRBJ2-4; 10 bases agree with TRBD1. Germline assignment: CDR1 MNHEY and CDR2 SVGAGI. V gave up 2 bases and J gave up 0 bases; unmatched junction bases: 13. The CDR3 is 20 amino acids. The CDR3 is CASSYPNGQGELLAKNIQYF. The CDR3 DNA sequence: TGTGCCAGCAGTTACCCGAATGGACAGGGGGAACTGTTAGCCAAAAACATTCAGTACTTC.

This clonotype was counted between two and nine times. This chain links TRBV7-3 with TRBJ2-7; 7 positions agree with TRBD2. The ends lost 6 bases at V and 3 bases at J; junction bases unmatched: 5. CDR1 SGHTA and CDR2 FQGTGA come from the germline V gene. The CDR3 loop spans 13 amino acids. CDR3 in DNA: TGTGCCAGCAGGGCGCCGGGAGGCTACGAGCAGTACTTC. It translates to CASRAPGGYEQYF. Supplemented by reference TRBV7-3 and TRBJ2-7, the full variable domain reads GAGVSQTPSNKVTEKGKYVELRCDPISGHTALYWYRQSLGQGPEFLIYFQGTGAADDSGLPNDRFFAVRPEGSVSTLKIQRTERGDSAVYLCASRAPGGYEQYFGPGTRLTVT.

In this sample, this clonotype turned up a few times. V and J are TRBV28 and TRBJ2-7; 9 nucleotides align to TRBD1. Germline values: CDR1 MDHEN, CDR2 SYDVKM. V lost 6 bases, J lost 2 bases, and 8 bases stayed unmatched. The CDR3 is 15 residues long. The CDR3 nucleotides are TGTGCCAGCAGGGGTACAGGGGGCCCTCCCTACGAGCAGTACTTC. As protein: CASRGTGGPPYEQYF.

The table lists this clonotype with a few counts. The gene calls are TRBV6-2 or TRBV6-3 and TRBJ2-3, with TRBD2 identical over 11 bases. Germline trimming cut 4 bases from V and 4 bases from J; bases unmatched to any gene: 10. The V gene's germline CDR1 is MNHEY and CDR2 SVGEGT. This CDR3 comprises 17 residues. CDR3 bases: TGTGCCAGCAGTTCCATAGCGGGAGGGCCTATAGCAGATACGCAGTATTTT. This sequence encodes CASSSIAGGPIADTQYF.

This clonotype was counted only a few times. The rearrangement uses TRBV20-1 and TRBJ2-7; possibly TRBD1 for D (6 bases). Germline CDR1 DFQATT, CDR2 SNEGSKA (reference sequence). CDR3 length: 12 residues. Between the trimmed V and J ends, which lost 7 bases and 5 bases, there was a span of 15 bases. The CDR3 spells CSVSGTINEQYF. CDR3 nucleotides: TGCAGTGTTAGTGGGACAATCAACGAGCAGTACTTC.

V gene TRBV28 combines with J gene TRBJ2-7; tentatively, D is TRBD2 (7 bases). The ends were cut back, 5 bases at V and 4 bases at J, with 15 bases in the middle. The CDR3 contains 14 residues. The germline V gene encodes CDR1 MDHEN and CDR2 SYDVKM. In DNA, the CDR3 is TGTGCCAGCAGTGAGCCGGGGGGCTCGTACGAGCAGTACTTC. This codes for CASSEPGGSYEQYF.

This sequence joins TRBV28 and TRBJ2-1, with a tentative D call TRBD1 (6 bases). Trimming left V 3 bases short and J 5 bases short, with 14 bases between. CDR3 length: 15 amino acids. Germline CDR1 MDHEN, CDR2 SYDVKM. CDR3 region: CASSFQGINNNEQFF. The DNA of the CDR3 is TGTGCCAGCAGTTTTCAGGGGATAAACAACAATGAGCAGTTCTTC.

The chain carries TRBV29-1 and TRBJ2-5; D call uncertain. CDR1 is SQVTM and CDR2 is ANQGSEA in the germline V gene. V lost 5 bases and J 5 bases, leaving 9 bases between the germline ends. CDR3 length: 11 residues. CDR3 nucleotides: TGCAGCGTTACCCTTACCGAGACCCAGTACTTC. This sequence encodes CSVTLTETQYF. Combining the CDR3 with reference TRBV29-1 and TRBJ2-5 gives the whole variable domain SAVISQKPSRDICQRGTSLTIQCQVDSQVTMMFWYRQQPGQSLTLIATANQGSEATYESGFVIDKFPISRPNLTFSTLTVSNMSPEDSSIYLCSVTLTETQYFGPGTRLLVL.

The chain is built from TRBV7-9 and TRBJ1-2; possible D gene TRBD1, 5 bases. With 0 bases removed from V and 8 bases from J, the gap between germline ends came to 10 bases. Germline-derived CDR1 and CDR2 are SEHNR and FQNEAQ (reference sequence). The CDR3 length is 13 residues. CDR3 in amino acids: CASSLAVQVGYTF. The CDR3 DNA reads TGTGCCAGCAGCTTAGCAGTACAGGTCGGCTACACCTTC.

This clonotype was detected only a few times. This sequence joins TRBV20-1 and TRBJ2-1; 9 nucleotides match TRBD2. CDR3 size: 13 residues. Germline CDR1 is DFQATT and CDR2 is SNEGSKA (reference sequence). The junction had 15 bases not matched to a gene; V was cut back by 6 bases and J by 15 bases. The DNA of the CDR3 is TGCAGTGCCCCCCCCCCGGGGACTAGCTCCCTGTTCTTC. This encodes CSAPPPGTSSLFF.

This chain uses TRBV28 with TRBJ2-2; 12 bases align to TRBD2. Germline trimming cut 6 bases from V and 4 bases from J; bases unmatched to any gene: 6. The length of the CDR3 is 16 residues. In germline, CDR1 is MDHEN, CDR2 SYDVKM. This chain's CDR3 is CASSLTSGRPTGELFF. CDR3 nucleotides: TGTGCCAGCAGCCTCACTAGCGGGAGGCCCACCGGGGAGCTGTTTTTT.

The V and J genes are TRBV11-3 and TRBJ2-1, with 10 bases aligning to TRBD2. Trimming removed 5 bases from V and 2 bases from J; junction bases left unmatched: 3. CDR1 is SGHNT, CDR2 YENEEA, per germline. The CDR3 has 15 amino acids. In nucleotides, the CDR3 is TGTGCCAGCAGCAGCGGGAGGGATACCTACAATGAGCAGTTCTTC. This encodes CASSSGRDTYNEQFF.

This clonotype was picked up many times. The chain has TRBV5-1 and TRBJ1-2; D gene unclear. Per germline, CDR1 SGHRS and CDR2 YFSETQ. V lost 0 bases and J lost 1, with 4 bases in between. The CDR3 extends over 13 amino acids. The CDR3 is CASSLGDNYGYTF. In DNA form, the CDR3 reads TGCGCCAGCAGCTTGGGGGATAACTATGGCTACACCTTC.

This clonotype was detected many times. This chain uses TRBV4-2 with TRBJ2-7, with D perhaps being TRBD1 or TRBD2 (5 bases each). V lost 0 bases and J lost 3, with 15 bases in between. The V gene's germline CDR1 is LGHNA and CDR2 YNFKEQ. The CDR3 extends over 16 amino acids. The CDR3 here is CASSQDGAGTDYEQYF. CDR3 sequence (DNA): TGTGCCAGCAGCCAAGATGGGGCCGGGACCGACTACGAGCAGTACTTC.

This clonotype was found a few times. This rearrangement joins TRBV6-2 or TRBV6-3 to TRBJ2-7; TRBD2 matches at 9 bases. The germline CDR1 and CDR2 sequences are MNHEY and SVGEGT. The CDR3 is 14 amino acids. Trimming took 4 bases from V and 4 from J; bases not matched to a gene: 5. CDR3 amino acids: CASSSPGLAYEQYF. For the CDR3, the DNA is TGTGCCAGCAGTTCCCCGGGACTAGCATACGAGCAGTACTTC.

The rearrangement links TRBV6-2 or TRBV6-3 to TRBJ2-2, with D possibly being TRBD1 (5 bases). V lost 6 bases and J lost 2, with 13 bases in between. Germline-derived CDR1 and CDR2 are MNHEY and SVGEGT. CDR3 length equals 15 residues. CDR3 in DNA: TGTGCCAGCAGCGGAGTGACAGCTAACACCGGGGAGCTGTTTTTT. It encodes CASSGVTANTGELFF.

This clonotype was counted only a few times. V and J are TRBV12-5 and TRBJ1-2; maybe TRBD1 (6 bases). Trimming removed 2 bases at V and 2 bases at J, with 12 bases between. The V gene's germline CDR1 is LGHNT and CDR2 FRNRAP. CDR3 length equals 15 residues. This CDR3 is CASGLSGGPNYGYTF. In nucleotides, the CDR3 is TGTGCTAGTGGTTTGTCTGGGGGGCCCAACTATGGCTACACCTTC.

The CDR3 sequence is CSTRPTYNEQFF. Written as DNA, the CDR3 is TGCAGCACTAGGCCTACCTACAATGAGCAGTTCTTC. This chain connects TRBV29-1 to TRBJ2-1, with D perhaps TRBD2 (5 bases). Germline lookup yields CDR1 SQVTM and CDR2 ANQGSEA. V gave up 8 bases and J gave up 2 bases, with 10 bases separating them. This CDR3 comprises 12 residues.

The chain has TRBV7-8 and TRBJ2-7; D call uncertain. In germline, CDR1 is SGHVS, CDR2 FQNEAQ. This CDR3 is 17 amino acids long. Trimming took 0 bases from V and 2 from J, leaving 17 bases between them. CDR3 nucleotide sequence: TGTGCCAGCAGCTTAGCGCATAGGACGGCAGCAACCTACGAGCAGTACTTC. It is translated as CASSLAHRTAATYEQYF.

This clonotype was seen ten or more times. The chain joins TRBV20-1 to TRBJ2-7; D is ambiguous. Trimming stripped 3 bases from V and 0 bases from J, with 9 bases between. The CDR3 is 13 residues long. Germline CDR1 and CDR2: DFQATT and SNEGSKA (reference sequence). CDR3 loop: CSARGSFSYEQYF. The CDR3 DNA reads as TGCAGTGCTAGGGGCTCCTTCTCCTACGAGCAGTACTTC.

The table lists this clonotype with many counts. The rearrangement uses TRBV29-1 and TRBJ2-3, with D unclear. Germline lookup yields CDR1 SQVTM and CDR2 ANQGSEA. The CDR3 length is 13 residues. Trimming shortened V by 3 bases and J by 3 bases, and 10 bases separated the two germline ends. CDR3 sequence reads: CSVDSRFTDTQYF. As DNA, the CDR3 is TGCAGCGTTGATTCGAGGTTTACAGATACGCAGTATTTT.

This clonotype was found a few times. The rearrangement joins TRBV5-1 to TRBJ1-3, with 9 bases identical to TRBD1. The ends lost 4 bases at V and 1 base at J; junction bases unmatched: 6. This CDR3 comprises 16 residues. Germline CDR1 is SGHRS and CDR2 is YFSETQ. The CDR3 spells CASSLLTGGSGNTIYF. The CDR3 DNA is TGCGCCAGCAGCCTACTGACAGGGGGGTCTGGAAACACCATATATTTT.

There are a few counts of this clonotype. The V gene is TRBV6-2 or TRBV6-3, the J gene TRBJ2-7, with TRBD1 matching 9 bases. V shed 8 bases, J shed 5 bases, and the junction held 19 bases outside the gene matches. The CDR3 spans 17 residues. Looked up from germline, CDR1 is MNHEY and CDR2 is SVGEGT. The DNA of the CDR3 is TGTGCCAGCTCCAGAACTCCAACCGGGACAGGGACCCACGAGCAGTACTTC. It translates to CASSRTPTGTGTHEQYF.

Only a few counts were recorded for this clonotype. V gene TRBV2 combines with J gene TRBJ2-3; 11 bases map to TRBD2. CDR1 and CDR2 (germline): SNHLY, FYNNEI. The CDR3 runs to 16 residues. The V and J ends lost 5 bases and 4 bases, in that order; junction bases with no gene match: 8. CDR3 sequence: CASSPSGLADSDTQYF. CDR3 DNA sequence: TGTGCCAGCAGTCCATCGGGACTAGCGGACTCAGATACGCAGTATTTT.

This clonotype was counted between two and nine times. The CDR3 protein is CASSLPQQNQPQHF. In DNA, the CDR3 is TGTGCCAGCAGCCTGCCACAGCAGAATCAGCCCCAGCATTTT. The V gene is TRBV7-8, the J gene TRBJ1-5; D is unclear. Per germline, CDR1 SGHVS and CDR2 FQNEAQ. This CDR3 spans 14 amino acids. Trimming left V 5 bases short and J 4 bases short, with 12 bases between.

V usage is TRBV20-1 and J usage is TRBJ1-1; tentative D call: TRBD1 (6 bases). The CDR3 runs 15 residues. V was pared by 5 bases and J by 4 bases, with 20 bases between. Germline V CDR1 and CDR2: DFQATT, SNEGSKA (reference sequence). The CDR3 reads CSAGGGRDKGTEAFF. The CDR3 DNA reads TGCAGTGCTGGGGGGGGCAGGGATAAGGGCACTGAAGCTTTCTTT.